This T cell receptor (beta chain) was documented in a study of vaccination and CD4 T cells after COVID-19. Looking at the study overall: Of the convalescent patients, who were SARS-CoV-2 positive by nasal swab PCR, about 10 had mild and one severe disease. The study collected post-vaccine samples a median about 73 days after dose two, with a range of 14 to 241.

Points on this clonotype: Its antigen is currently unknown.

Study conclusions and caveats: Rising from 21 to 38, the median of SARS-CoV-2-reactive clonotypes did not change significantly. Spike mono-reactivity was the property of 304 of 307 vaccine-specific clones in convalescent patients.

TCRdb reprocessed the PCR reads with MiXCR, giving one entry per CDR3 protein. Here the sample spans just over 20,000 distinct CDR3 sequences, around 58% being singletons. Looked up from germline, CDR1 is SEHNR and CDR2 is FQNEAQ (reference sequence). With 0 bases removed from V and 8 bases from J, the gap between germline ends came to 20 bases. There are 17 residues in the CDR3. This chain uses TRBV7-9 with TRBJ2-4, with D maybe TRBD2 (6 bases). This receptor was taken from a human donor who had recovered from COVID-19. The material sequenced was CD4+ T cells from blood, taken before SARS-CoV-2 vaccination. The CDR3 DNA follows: TGTGCCAGCAGCTTAGCGGGTCGCGGGGACCTTAGCGACATTCAGTACTTC. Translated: CASSLAGRGDLSDIQYF.